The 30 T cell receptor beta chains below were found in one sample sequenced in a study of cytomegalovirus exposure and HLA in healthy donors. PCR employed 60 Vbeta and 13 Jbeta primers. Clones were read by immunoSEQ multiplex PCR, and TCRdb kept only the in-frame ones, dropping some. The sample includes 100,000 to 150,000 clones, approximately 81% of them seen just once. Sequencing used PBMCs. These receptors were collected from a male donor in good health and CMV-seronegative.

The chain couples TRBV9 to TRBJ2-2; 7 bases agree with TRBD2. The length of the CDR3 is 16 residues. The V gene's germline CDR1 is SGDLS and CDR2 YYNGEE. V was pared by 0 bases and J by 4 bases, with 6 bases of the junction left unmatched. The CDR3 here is CASSVGGGTLTGELFF. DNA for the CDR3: TGTGCCAGCAGCGTAGGGGGAGGGACGCTCACCGGGGAGCTGTTTTTT.

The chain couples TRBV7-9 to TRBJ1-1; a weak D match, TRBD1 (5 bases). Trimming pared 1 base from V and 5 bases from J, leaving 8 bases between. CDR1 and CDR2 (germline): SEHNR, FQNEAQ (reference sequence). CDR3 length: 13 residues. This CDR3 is CASSLEGRTEAFF. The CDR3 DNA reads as TGTGCCAGCAGCTTAGAGGGGAGGACTGAAGCTTTCTTT.

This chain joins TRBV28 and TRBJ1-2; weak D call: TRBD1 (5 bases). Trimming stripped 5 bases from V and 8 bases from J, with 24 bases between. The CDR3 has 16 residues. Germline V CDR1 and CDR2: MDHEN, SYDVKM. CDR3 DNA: TGTGCCAGCAGTACATACAGGCAGCCCCTGGCTACGGGCTACACCTTC. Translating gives CASSTYRQPLATGYTF.

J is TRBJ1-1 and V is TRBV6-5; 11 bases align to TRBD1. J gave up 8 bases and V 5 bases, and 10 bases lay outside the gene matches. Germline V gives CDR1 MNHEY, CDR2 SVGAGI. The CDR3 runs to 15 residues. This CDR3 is CASSPQGTGGSEAFF. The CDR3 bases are TGTGCCAGCAGTCCGCAAGGGACAGGGGGTTCGGAAGCTTTCTTT.

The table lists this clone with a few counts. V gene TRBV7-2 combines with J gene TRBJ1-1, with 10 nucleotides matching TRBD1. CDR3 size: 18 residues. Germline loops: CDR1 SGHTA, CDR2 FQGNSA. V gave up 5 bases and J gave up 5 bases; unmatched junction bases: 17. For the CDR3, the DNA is TGTGCCAGCAGCCTAAAAAGCCTCGCCGGGACAGGGGTTACTGAAGCTTTCTTT. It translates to CASSLKSLAGTGVTEAFF.

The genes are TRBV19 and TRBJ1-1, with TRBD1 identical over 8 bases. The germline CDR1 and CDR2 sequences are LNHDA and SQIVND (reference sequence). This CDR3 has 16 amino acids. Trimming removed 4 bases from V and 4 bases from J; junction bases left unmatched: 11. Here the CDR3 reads CASSTTSDRGITEAFF. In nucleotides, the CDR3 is TGTGCCAGTAGTACGACCTCTGACAGGGGAATCACTGAAGCTTTCTTT. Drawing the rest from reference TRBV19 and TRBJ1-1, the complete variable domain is DGGITQSPKYLFRKEGQNVTLSCEQNLNHDAMYWYRQDPGQGLRLIYYSQIVNDFQKGDIAEGYSVSREKKESFPLTVTSAQKNPTAFYLCASSTTSDRGITEAFFGQGTRLTVV.

The CDR3 sequence: CASSLGLISNQPQHF. CDR3 sequence (DNA): TGTGCCAGCAGCCTGGGACTGATTAGCAATCAGCCCCAGCATTTT. V is TRBV7-2 and J is TRBJ1-5, with D tentatively TRBD1 (5 bases). There are 15 residues in the CDR3. Per germline, CDR1 SGHTA and CDR2 FQGNSA. Trimming pared 5 bases from V and 0 bases from J, leaving 11 bases between. The whole variable domain, filled in from reference TRBV7-2 and TRBJ1-5, reads GAGVSQSPSNKVTEKGKDVELRCDPISGHTALYWYRQSLGQGLEFLIYFQGNSAPDKSGLPSDRFSAERTGGSVSTLTIQRTQQEDSAVYLCASSLGLISNQPQHFGDGTRLSIL.

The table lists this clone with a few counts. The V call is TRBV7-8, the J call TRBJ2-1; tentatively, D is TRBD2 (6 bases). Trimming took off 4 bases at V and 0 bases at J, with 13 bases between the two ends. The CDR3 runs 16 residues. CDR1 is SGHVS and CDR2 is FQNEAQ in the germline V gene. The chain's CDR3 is CASSWGTPSSYNEQFF. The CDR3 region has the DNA TGTGCCAGCAGCTGGGGGACTCCAAGCTCCTACAATGAGCAGTTCTTC.

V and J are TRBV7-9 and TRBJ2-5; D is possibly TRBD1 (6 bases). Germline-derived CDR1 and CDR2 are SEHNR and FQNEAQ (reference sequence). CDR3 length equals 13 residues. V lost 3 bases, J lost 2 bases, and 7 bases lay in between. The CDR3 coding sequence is TGTGCCAGCAGCTTGGGGGCGCAAGAGACCCAGTACTTC. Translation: CASSLGAQETQYF.

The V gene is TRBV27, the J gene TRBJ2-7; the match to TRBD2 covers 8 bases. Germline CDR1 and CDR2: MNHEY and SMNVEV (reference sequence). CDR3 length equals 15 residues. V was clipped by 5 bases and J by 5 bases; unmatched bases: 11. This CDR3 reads CASSRISSGGHEQYF. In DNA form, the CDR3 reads TGTGCCAGCAGTCGGATCTCATCGGGGGGGCACGAGCAGTACTTC.

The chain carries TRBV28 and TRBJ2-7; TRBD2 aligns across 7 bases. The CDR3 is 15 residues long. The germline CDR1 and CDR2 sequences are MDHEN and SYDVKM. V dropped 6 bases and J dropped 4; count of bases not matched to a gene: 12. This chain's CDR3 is CASSRAGTILYEQYF. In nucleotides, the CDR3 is TGTGCCAGCAGCCGCGCCGGGACTATCCTTTACGAGCAGTACTTC.

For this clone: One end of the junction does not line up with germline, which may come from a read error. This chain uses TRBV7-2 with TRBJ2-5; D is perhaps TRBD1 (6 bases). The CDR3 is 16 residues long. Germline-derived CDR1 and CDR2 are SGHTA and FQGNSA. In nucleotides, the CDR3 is TGTGCCAGCAGCTTAGGGGGCGTAGGGACACAAGAGGCCCAGTACTTC. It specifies CASSLGGVGTQEAQYF.

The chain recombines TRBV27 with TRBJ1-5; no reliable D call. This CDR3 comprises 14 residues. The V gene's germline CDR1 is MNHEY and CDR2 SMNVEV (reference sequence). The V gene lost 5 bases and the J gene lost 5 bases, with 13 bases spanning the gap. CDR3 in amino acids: CASSDTDSHQPQHF. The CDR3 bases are TGTGCCAGCAGTGATACAGATAGTCATCAGCCCCAGCATTTT.

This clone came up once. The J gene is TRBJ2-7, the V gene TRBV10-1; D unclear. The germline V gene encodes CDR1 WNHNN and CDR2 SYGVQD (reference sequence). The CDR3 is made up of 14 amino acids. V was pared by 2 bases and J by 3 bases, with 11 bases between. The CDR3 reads CASSEISYYYEQYF. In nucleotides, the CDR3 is TGCGCCAGCAGTGAGATCTCGTATTACTACGAGCAGTACTTC.

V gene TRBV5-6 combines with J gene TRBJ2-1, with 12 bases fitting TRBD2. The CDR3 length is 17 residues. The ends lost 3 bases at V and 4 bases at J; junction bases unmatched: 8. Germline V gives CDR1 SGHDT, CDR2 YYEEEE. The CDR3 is CASSWKLAGGRYNEQFF. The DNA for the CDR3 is TGTGCCAGCAGCTGGAAACTAGCGGGGGGAAGGTACAATGAGCAGTTCTTC.

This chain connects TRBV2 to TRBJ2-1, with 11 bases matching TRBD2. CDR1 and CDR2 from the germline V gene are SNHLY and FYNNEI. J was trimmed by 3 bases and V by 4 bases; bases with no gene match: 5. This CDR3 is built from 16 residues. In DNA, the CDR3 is TGTGCCAGCAGTGCGCCGGGACTAGCGGACTACAATGAGCAGTTCTTC. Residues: CASSAPGLADYNEQFF.

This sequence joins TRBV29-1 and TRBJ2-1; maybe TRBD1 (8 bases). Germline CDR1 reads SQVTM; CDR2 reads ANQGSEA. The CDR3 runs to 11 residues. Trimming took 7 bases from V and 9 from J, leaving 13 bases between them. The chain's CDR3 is CSDTGGAEQFF. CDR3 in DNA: TGCAGCGACACAGGGGGGGCTGAGCAGTTCTTC.

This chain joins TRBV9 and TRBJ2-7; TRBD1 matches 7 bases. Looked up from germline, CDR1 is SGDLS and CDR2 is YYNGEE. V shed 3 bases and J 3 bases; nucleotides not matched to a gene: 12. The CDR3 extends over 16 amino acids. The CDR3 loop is CASSAGQAALGYEQYF. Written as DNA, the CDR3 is TGTGCCAGCAGCGCAGGACAGGCGGCCCTCGGCTACGAGCAGTACTTC.

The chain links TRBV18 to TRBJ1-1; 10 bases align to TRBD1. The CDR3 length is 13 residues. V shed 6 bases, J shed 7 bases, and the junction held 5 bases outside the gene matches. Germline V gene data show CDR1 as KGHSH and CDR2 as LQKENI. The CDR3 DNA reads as TGTGCCAGCTCCCCGGGACAGGGGCTTGAAGCTTTCTTT. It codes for CASSPGQGLEAFF.

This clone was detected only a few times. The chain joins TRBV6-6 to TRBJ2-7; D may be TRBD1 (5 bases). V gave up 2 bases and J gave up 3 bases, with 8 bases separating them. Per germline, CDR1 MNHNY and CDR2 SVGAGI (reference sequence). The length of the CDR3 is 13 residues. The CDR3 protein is CASSYPQGYEQYF. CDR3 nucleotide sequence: TGTGCCAGCAGTTACCCTCAGGGCTACGAGCAGTACTTC.

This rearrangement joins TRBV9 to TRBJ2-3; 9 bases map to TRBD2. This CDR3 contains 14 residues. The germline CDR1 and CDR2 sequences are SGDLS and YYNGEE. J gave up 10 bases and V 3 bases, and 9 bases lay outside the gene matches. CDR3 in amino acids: CASSEYLAGKPQYF. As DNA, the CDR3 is TGTGCCAGCAGCGAATACCTAGCGGGAAAACCGCAGTATTTT.

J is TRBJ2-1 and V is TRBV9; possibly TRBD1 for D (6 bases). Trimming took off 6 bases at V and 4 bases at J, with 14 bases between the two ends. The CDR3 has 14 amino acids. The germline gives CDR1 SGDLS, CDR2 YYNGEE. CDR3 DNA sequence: TGTGCCAGCAACTCAGGGGTTGGGTACAATGAGCAGTTCTTC. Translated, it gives CASNSGVGYNEQFF.

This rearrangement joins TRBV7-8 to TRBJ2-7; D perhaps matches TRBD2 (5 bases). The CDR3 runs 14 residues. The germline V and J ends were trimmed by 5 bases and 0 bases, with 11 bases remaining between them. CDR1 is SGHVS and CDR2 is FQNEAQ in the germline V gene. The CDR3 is CASSARRVSYEQYF. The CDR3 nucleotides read TGTGCCAGCAGCGCGCGGCGGGTCTCCTACGAGCAGTACTTC.

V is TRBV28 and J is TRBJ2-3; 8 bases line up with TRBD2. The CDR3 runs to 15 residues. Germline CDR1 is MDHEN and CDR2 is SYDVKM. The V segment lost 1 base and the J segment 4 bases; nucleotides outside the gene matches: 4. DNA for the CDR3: TGTGCCAGCAGTTTATCGGGAGGGTCCCCAGATACGCAGTATTTT. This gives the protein CASSLSGGSPDTQYF.

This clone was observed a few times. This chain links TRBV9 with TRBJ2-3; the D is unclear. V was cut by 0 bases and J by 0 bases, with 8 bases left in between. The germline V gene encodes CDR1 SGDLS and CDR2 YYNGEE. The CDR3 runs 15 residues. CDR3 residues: CASSVGGSSTDTQYF. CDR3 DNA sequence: TGTGCCAGCAGCGTAGGAGGAAGCAGCACAGATACGCAGTATTTT.

As DNA, the CDR3 is TGTGCCAGCAGTTTCGCAGGGCGGAACACTGAAGCTTTCTTT. Translated, it gives CASSFAGRNTEAFF. J is TRBJ1-1 and V is TRBV28, with a possible D match to TRBD1 (5 bases). CDR3 size: 14 residues. V lost 3 bases, J lost 1 base, and 9 bases lay in between. Germline lookup yields CDR1 MDHEN and CDR2 SYDVKM. The variable domain in full, with the rest retrieved from reference TRBV28 and TRBJ1-1, is DVKVTQSSRYLVKRTGEKVFLECVQDMDHENMFWYRQDPGLGLRLIYFSYDVKMKEKGDIPEGYSVSREKKERFSLILESASTNQTSMYLCASSFAGRNTEAFFGQGTRLTVV.

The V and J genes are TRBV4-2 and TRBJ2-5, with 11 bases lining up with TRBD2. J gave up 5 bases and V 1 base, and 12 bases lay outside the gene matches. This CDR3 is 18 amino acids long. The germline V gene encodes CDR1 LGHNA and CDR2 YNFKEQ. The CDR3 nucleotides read TGTGCCAGCAGCCAAGGCGCCTTACTAGCGGGAGCTCTGGAGACCCAGTACTTC. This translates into CASSQGALLAGALETQYF.

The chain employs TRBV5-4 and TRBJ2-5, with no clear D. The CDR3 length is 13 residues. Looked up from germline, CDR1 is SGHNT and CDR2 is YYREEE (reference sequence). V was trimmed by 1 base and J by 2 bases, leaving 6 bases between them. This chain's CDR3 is CASSLSDQETQYF. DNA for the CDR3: TGTGCCAGCAGCTTGTCAGATCAAGAGACCCAGTACTTC.

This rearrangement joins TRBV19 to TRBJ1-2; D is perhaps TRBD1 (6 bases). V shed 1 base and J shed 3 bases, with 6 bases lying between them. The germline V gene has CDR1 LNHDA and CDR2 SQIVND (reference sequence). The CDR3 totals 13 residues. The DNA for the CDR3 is TGTGCCAGTAGTATAGGACAGGACTATGGCTACACCTTC. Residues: CASSIGQDYGYTF.

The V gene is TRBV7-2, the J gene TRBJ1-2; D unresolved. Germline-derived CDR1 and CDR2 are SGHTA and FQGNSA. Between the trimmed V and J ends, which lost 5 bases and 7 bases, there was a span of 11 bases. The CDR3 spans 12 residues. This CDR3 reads CASSPRRGGYTF. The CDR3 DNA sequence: TGTGCCAGCAGCCCCAGACGGGGTGGCTACACCTTC.